The present entry profiles one TCR beta chain with its context. Antigen specificity is unknown. These data belong to a study of cytomegalovirus exposure and HLA in healthy donors. Study conclusions and caveats: Listed as cytomegalovirus-associated were over 150 TCR beta chains. Reported performance of the classifier showed diagnosis of cytomegalovirus status with high specificity and sensitivity.

V gave up 6 bases and J gave up 6 bases, with 15 bases separating them. The V gene's germline CDR1 is MDHEN and CDR2 SYDVKM. The length of the CDR3 is 14 residues. Produced via immunoSEQ multiplex PCR; TCRdb's table is partial and in-frame only. The sample contains 200,000 to 250,000 clones, about nine tenths of which appear only once. Sequencing input: PBMCs. The V call is TRBV28, the J call TRBJ1-5, with D perhaps TRBD1 (6 bases). The clonotype comes from a woman between 18 and 30 years old in good health and CMV-seronegative. CDR3: CASSPGQLSQPQHF. The DNA for the CDR3 is TGTGCCAGCAGCCCAGGACAGCTAAGTCAGCCCCAGCATTTT.